Following are 14 T cell receptor beta chains from one sample sequenced in a study of circulating tumor DNA in untreated peripheral T-cell lymphoma. Only in-frame clones appear in the TCRdb table, and some are missing; sequencing was by immunoSEQ multiplex PCR. The data show some 220 clones, 80% to 90% seen once. The sample consisted of tumor tissue. Receptor source: a human donor with peripheral T-cell lymphoma.

The chain employs TRBV28 and TRBJ1-5; D gene unclear. V was shortened by 2 bases and J by 0 bases, with 8 bases between the two germline ends. Per germline, CDR1 MDHEN and CDR2 SYDVKM. The CDR3 runs 15 residues. The CDR3 coding sequence is TGTGCCAGCAGTTTAGCGGGGTTTAGCAATCAGCCCCAGCATTTT. Translating it yields CASSLAGFSNQPQHF.

This clone was counted once. V gene TRBV19 combines with J gene TRBJ2-3, with D possibly matching TRBD1 (5 bases). Germline V gene lookup returns CDR1 LNHDA and CDR2 SQIVND (reference sequence). V was trimmed by 2 bases and J by 3 bases, leaving 6 bases between them. This CDR3 region has 13 residues. The CDR3 loop reads CASSIQGTDTQYF. The CDR3 nucleotides read TGTGCCAGTAGTATACAGGGTACAGATACGCAGTATTTT.

The genes are TRBV30 and TRBJ1-2, with D uncertain. Germline V gene lookup returns CDR1 GTSNPN and CDR2 SVGIG (reference sequence). Trimming removed 2 bases at V and 3 bases at J, with 31 bases between. This CDR3 contains 20 residues. CDR3 coding DNA: TGTGCCTGGAGTCAGTACTCCGGGCCGAAACCCCAAAATATCTACTATGGCTACACCTTC. It codes for CAWSQYSGPKPQNIYYGYTF.

The chain links TRBV19 to TRBJ2-3; perhaps TRBD1 as D (5 bases). The CDR3 runs to 14 residues. Deletions cut 3 bases from V and 5 bases from J, with 12 bases between. Germline values: CDR1 LNHDA, CDR2 SQIVND (reference sequence). CDR3 coding DNA: TGTGCCAGTAGTATCGCAGGGCAAAGAGATACGCAGTATTTT. Protein sequence: CASSIAGQRDTQYF.

This clone was seen just once. This chain uses TRBV11-1 with TRBJ1-1, with D possibly being TRBD1 (5 bases). V was clipped by 5 bases and J by 0 bases, with 19 bases between them. The CDR3 totals 17 residues. The germline V gene has CDR1 SGHAT and CDR2 FQDESV (reference sequence). The CDR3 spells CASSTSDVRGVNTEAFF. CDR3 nucleotides: TGTGCCAGCAGCACAAGTGACGTACGGGGCGTGAACACTGAAGCTTTCTTT.

The J gene is TRBJ1-1, the V gene TRBV6-8, with D possibly being TRBD1 (5 bases). CDR3 length equals 13 residues. The ends were cut back, 2 bases at V and 3 bases at J, with 7 bases in the middle. Germline V gene data show CDR1 as MNHGY and CDR2 as SAAAGT. DNA of the CDR3: TGTGCCAGCAGTTACGGGGGGTACACTGAAGCTTTCTTT. Amino acids: CASSYGGYTEAFF.

The V call is TRBV6-7, the J call TRBJ2-3; D remains unclear. TRBV6-7 is designated an ORF whose function remains uncertain. The CDR3 runs 11 residues. V lost 6 bases, J lost 2 bases, and 3 bases lay in between. As DNA, the CDR3 is TGTGCCAGCAGCTCCACAGATACGCAGTATTTT. Protein sequence: CASSSTDTQYF.

The V gene is TRBV18, the J gene TRBJ1-1; D gene uncertain. The CDR3 has 18 residues. Per the germline V gene, CDR1 is KGHSH and CDR2 is LQKENI. With 5 bases removed from V and 1 base from J, the gap between germline ends came to 23 bases. The CDR3 region has the DNA TGTGCCAGCTCATCACGAATACTGGGTTCGACGGCGAACACTGAAGCTTTCTTT. Amino acids: CASSSRILGSTANTEAFF.

The chain has TRBV18 and TRBJ2-5, with 9 nucleotides matching TRBD1. Looked up from germline, CDR1 is KGHSH and CDR2 is LQKENI. The CDR3 runs to 15 residues. J was trimmed by 6 bases and V by 2 bases; bases with no gene match: 7. Here the CDR3 DNA reads TGTGCCAGCTCACCAGCAGGACAGGGGCGAAAGACCCAGTACTTC. This codes for CASSPAGQGRKTQYF.

As for this clone: One end of the junction varies from germline; a read error may be responsible. The chain uses TRBV6-8 and TRBJ2-1; D unclear. Germline V lookup: CDR1 MNHGY, CDR2 SAAAGT. This CDR3 is built from 16 residues. CDR3 amino acids: CASSDSVLSSYNEQFF. The CDR3 region has the DNA TGTGCCAGCAGTGACTCAGTCCTAAGCTCCTACAATGAGCAGTTCTTC.

This sequence joins TRBV15 and TRBJ2-3; D gene uncertain. With 1 base removed from V and 0 bases from J, the gap between germline ends came to 5 bases. In germline, CDR1 is LNHNV, CDR2 YYDKDF (reference sequence). This CDR3 region has 14 residues. CDR3 sequence: CATSRGISTDTQYF. DNA of the CDR3: TGTGCCACCAGCAGAGGGATTAGCACAGATACGCAGTATTTT.

The chain carries TRBV6-7 and TRBJ2-3; D gene ambiguous. TRBV6-7 is known as an ORF, though its function is uncertain. The CDR3 contains 14 residues. V lost 6 bases to trimming and J lost 2 bases, with 12 bases between them. The CDR3 nucleotides are TGTGCCAGCAGCCCACTTTGGATCACAGATACGCAGTATTTT. Its translation is CASSPLWITDTQYF.

This clone was counted a few times. This sequence joins TRBV18 and TRBJ2-7; weak D call: TRBD1 (5 bases). The CDR3 sequence is 14 residues long. Germline-derived CDR1 and CDR2 are KGHSH and LQKENI. Trimming took off 3 bases at V and 2 bases at J, with 11 bases between the two ends. CDR3 region: CASSPYDRAYEQYF. CDR3 bases: TGTGCCAGCTCACCGTACGACAGAGCCTACGAGCAGTACTTC.

V usage is TRBV6-8 and J usage is TRBJ2-1; D might be TRBD1 (5 bases). The CDR3 length is 15 residues. The V end lost 4 bases, the J end lost 8 bases, and 18 bases lay between the germline ends. Germline assignment: CDR1 MNHGY and CDR2 SAAAGT. CDR3 protein: CASSSTVTSFDEQFF. CDR3 in DNA: TGTGCCAGCAGTTCGACAGTTACTTCCTTCGATGAGCAGTTCTTC.